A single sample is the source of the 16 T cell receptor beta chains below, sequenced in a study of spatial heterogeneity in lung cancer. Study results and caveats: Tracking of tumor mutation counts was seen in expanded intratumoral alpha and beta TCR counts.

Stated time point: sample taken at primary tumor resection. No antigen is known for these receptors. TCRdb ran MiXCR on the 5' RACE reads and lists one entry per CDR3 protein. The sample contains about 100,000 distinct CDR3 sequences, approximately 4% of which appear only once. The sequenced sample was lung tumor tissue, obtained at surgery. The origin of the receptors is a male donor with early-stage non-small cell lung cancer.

In DNA, the CDR3 is TGTGCCAGCATGACGACTAGTAACAATGAGCAGTTCTTC. This encodes CASMTTSNNEQFF. This chain uses TRBV6-1 with TRBJ2-1, with a possible D match to TRBD2 (6 bases). This CDR3 is 13 amino acids long. The germline V gene encodes CDR1 MNHNS and CDR2 SASEGT. V lost 7 bases, J lost 5 bases, and 12 bases lay in between.

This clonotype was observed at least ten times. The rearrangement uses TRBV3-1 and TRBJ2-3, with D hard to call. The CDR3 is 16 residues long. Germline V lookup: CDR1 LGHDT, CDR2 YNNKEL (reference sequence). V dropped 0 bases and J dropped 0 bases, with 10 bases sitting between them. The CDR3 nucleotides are TGTGCCAGCAGCCAAGAACGTCACGGTAGCACAGATACGCAGTATTTT. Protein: CASSQERHGSTDTQYF.

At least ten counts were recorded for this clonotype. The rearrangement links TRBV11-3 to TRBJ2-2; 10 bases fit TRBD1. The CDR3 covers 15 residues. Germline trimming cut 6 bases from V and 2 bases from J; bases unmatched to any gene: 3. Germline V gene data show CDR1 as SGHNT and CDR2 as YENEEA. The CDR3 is CASSWTGGNTGELFF. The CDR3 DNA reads TGTGCCAGCAGTTGGACAGGGGGAAACACCGGGGAGCTGTTTTTT.

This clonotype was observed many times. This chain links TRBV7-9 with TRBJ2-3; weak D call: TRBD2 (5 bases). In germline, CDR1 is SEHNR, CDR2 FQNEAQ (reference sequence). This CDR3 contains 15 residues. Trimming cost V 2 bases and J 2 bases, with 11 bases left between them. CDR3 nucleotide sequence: TGTGCCAGCAGCTTACGCACGGGATTCACAGATACGCAGTATTTT. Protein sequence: CASSLRTGFTDTQYF.

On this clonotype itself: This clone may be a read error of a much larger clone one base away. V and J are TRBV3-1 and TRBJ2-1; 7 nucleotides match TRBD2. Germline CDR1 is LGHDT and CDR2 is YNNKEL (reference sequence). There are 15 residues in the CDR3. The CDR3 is CASSKDLLAMNEQFF. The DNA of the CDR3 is TGTGCCAGCAGCAAAGATCTACTAGCGATGAATGAGCAGTTCTTC.

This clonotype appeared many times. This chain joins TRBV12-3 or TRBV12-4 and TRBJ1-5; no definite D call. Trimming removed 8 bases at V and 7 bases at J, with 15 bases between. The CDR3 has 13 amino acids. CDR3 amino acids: CASRSGSMQPQHF. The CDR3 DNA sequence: TGTGCCAGCCGGTCTGGTAGCATGCAGCCCCAGCATTTT.

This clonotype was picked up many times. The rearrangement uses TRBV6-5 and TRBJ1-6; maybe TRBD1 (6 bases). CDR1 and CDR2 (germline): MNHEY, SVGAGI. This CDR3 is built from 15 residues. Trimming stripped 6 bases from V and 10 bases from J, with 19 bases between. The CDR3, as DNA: TGTGCCAGCAGCCACCTTCGGGGGGCGCGGTCACCCCTCCACTTT. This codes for CASSHLRGARSPLHF.

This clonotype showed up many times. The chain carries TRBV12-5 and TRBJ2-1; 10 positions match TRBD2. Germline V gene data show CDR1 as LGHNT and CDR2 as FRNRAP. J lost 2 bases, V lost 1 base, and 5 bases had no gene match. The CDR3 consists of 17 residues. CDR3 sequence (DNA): TGTGCTAGTGGTTTGGATAGCGGGAGGCATCCCTACAATGAGCAGTTCTTC. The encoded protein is CASGLDSGRHPYNEQFF.

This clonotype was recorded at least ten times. The CDR3 is CSARPEDGPYTDTQYF. The DNA of the CDR3 is TGCAGTGCTAGACCGGAGGACGGTCCCTACACAGATACGCAGTATTTT. The gene calls are TRBV20-1 and TRBJ2-3, with a tentative D call TRBD2 (5 bases). CDR3 length equals 16 residues. The germline CDR1 and CDR2 sequences are DFQATT and SNEGSKA (reference sequence). V lost 2 bases, J lost 2 bases, and 17 bases lay in between.

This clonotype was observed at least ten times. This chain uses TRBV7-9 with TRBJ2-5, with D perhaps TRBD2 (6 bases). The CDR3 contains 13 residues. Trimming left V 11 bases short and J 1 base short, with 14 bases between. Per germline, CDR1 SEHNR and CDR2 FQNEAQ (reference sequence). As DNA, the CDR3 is TGTGCCGTCGAGGGACTTGCCCAAGAGACCCAGTACTTC. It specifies CAVEGLAQETQYF.

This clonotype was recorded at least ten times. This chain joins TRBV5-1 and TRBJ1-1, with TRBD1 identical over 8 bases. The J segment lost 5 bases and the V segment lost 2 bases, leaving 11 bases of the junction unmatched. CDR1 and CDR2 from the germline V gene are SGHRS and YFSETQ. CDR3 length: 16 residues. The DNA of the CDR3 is TGCGCCAGCAGCTTCGCCACTACAGGGGGACATACTGAAGCTTTCTTT. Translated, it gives CASSFATTGGHTEAFF.

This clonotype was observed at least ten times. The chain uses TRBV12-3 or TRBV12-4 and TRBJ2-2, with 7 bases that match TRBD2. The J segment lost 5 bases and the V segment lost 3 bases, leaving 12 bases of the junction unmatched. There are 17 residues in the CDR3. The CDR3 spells CASSFGAGEVDTGELFF. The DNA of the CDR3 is TGTGCCAGCAGTTTTGGGGCGGGAGAAGTTGATACCGGGGAGCTGTTTTTT.

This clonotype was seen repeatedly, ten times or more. CDR3: CASSPGQPRTGELFF. CDR3 nucleotide sequence: TGTGCCAGCAGCCCGGGACAGCCCCGAACCGGGGAGCTGTTTTTT. This rearrangement joins TRBV7-6 to TRBJ2-2; 7 bases fit TRBD1. V shed 5 bases, J shed 5 bases, and the junction held 8 bases outside the gene matches. CDR1 SGHVS and CDR2 FNYEAQ come from the germline V gene. The CDR3 sequence is 15 residues long.

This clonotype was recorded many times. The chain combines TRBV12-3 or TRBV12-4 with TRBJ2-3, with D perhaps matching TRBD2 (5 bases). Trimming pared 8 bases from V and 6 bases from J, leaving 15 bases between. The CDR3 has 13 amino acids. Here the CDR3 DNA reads TGTGCCAGCTCTTCCCGCGGCGGGGATACGCAGTATTTT. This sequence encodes CASSSRGGDTQYF.

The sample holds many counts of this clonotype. The CDR3 DNA reads as TGTGCCAGCAGGGCGGCGTGGGAAGCTTTCTTT. This translates into CASRAAWEAFF. The gene calls are TRBV28 and TRBJ1-1, with D hard to call. This CDR3 spans 11 amino acids. V lost 6 bases, J lost 8 bases, and 10 bases lay in between. Germline V gene data show CDR1 as MDHEN and CDR2 as SYDVKM.

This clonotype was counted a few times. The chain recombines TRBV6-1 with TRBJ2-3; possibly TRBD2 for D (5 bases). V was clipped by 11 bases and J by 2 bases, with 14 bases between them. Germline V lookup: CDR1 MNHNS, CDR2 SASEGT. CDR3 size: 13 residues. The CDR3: CASCGYYTDTQYF. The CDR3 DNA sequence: TGTGCCTCCTGCGGGTACTACACAGATACGCAGTATTTT.